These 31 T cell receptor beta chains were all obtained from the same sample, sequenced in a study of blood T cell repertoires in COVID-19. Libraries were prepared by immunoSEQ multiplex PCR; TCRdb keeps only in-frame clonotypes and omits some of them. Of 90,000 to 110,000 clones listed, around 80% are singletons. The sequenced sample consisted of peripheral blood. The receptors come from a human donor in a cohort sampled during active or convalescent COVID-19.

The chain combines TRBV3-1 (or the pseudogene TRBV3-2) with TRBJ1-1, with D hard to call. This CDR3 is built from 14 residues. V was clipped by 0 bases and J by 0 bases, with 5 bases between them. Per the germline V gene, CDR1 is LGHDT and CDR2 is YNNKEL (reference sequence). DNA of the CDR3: TGTGCCAGCAGCCAAGACCTATTGAACACTGAAGCTTTCTTT. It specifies CASSQDLLNTEAFF.

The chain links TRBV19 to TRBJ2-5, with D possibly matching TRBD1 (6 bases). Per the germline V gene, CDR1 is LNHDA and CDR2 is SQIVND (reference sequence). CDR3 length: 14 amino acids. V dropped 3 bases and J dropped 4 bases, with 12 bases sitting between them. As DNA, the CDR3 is TGTGCCAGTAGTATCGGACAGCGAAGAGAGACCCAGTACTTC. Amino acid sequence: CASSIGQRRETQYF. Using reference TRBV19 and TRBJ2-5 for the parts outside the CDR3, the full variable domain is DGGITQSPKYLFRKEGQNVTLSCEQNLNHDAMYWYRQDPGQGLRLIYYSQIVNDFQKGDIAEGYSVSREKKESFPLTVTSAQKNPTAFYLCASSIGQRRETQYFGPGTRLLVL.

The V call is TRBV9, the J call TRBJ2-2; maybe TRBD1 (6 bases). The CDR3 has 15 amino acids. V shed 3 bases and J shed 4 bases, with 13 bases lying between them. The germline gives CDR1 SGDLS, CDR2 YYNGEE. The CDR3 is CASSDQDSGTGELFF. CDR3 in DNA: TGTGCCAGCAGCGATCAGGACAGCGGCACCGGGGAGCTGTTTTTT.

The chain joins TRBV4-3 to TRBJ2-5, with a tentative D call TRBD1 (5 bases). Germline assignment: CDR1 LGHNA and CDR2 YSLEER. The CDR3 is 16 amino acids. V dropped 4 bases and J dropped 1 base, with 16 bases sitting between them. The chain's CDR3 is CASSPALGAFQETQYF. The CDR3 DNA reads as TGCGCCAGCAGCCCCGCCTTAGGGGCATTCCAAGAGACCCAGTACTTC.

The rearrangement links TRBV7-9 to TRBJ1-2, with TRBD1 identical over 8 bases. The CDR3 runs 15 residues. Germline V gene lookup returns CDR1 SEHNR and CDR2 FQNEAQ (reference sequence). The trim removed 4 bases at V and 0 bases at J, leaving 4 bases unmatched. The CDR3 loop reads CASSSTGVTNYGYTF. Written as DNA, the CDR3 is TGTGCCAGCAGCTCGACAGGGGTGACTAACTATGGCTACACCTTC.

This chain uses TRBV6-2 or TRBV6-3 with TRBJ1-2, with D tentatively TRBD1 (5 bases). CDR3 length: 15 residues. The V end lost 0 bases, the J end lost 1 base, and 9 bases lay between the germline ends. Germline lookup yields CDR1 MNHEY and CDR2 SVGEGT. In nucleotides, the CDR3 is TGTGCCAGCAGTTACTCCGGCAGGGTTAACTATGGCTACACCTTC. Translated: CASSYSGRVNYGYTF.

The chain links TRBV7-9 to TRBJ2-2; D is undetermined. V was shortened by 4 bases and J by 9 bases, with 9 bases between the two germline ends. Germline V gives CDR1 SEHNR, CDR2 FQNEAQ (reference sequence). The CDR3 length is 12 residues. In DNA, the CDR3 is TGTGCCAGCAGCTCCGTTTCTAGGGAGCTGTTTTTT. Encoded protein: CASSSVSRELFF.

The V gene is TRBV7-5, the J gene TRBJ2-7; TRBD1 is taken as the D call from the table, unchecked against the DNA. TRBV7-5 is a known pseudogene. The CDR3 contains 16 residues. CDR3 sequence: CARSLAADRSSYEQYF. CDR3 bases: TGTGCCAGAAGCTTAGCCGCGGACAGGAGCTCCTACGAGCAGTACTTC.

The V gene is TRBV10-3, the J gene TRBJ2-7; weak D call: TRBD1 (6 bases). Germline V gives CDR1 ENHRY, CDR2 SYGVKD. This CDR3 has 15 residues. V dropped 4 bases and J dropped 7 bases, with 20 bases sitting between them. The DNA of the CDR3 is TGTGCCATCAGTGGCGACGGGACAAGAAATAAGGAGCAGTACTTC. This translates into CAISGDGTRNKEQYF.

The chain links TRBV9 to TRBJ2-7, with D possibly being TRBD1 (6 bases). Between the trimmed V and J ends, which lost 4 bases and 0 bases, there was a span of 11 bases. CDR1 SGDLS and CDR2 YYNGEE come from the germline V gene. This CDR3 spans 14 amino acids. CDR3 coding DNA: TGTGCCAGCAGCCCTTGGGACAACTCCTACGAGCAGTACTTC. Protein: CASSPWDNSYEQYF.

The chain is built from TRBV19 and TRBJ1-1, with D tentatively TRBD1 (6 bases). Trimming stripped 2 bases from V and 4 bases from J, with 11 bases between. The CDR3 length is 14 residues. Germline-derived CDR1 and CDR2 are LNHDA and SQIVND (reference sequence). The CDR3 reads CASSISGGRTEAFF. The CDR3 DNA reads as TGTGCCAGTAGTATAAGCGGGGGGCGCACTGAAGCTTTCTTT.

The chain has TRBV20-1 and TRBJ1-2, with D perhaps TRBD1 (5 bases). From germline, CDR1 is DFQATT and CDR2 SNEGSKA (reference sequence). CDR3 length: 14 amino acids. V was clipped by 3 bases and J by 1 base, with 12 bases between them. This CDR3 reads CSASLSGGNYGYTF. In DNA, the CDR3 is TGCAGTGCTAGTCTCTCGGGGGGTAACTATGGCTACACCTTC.

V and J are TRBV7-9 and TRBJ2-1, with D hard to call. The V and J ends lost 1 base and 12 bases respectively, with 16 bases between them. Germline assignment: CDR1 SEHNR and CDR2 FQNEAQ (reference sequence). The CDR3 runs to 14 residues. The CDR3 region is CASSLVLGRIGQFF. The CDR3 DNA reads TGTGCCAGCAGCTTAGTTCTCGGCAGGATTGGGCAGTTCTTC.

The CDR3 region has the DNA TGTGCCAGCAGCTTAGGCGGGAGGTTTTACAATGAGCAGTTCTTC. Amino acid sequence: CASSLGGRFYNEQFF. The rearrangement links TRBV7-2 to TRBJ2-1; 8 bases are shared with TRBD2. This CDR3 comprises 15 residues. Germline lookup yields CDR1 SGHTA and CDR2 FQGNSA. The V and J ends lost 1 base and 4 bases, in that order; junction bases with no gene match: 3. Full variable domain (missing parts from reference TRBV7-2 and TRBJ2-1): GAGVSQSPSNKVTEKGKDVELRCDPISGHTALYWYRQSLGQGLEFLIYFQGNSAPDKSGLPSDRFSAERTGGSVSTLTIQRTQQEDSAVYLCASSLGGRFYNEQFFGPGTRLTVL.

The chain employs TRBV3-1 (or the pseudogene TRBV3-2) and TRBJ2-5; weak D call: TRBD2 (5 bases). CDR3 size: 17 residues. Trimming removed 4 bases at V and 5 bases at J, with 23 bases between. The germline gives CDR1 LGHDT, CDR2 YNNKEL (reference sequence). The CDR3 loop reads CASSPRAEHLSGETQYF. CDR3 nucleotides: TGTGCCAGCAGCCCCCGGGCAGAGCACCTATCGGGGGAGACCCAGTACTTC.

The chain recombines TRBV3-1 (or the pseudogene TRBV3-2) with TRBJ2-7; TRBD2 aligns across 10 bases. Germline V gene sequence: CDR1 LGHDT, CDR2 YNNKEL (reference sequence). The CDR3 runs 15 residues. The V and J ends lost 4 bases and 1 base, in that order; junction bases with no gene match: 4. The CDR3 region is CASSPGLAASYEQYF. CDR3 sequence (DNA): TGTGCCAGCAGCCCAGGACTAGCGGCTTCCTACGAGCAGTACTTC.

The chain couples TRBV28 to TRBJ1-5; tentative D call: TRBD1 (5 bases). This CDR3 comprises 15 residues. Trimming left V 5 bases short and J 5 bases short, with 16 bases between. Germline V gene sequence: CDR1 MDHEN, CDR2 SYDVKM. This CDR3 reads CASSARWTPYQPQHF. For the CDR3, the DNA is TGTGCCAGCAGTGCCCGGTGGACACCTTATCAGCCCCAGCATTTT.

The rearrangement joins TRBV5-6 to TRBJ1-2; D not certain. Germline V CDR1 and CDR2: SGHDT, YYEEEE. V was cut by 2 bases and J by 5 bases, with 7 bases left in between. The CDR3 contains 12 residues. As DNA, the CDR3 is TGTGCCAGCAGCTTTACTGAATATGGCTACACCTTC. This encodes CASSFTEYGYTF. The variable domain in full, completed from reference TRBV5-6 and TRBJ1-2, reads DAGVTQSPTHLIKTRGQQVTLRCSPKSGHDTVSWYQQALGQGPQFIFQYYEEEERQRGNFPDRFSGHQFPNYSSELNVNALLLGDSALYLCASSFTEYGYTFGSGTRLTVV.

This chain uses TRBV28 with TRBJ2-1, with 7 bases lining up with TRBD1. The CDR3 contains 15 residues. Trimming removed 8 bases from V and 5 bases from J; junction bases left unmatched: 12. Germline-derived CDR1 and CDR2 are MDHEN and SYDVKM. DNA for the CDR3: TGTGCCAGCCTACGACTCCAGGGGGTGGACAATGAGCAGTTCTTC. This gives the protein CASLRLQGVDNEQFF.

In DNA form, the CDR3 reads TGTGCCACCAGCTCTAAAACAGGGGGCCACACTGAAGCTTTCTTT. Translating gives CATSSKTGGHTEAFF. The V call is TRBV15, the J call TRBJ1-1; 9 nucleotides agree with TRBD1. The germline CDR1 and CDR2 sequences are LNHNV and YYDKDF (reference sequence). This CDR3 spans 15 amino acids. J lost 3 bases, V lost 5 bases, and 7 bases had no gene match. Supplemented by reference TRBV15 and TRBJ1-1, the full variable domain reads DAMVIQNPRYQVTQFGKPVTLSCSQTLNHNVMYWYQQKSSQAPKLLFHYYDKDFNNEADTPDNFQSRRPNTSFCFLDIRSPGLGDTAMYLCATSSKTGGHTEAFFGQGTRLTVV.

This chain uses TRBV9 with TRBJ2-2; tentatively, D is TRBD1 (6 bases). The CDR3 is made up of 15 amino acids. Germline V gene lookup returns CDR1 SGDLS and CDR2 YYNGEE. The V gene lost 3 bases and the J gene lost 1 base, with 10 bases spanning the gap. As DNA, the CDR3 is TGTGCCAGCAGCGCACACAGGGTGAACACCGGGGAGCTGTTTTTT. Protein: CASSAHRVNTGELFF. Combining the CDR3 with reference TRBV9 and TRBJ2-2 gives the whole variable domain DSGVTQTPKHLITATGQRVTLRCSPRSGDLSVYWYQQSLDQGLQFLIQYYNGEERAKGNILERFSAQQFPDLHSELNLSSLELGDSALYFCASSAHRVNTGELFFGEGSRLTVL.

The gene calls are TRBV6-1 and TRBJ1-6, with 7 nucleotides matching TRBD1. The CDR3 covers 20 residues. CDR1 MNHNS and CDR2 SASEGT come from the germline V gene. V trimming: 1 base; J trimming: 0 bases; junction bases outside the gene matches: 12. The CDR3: CASSEEDDRVFSSYNSPLHF. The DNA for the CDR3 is TGTGCCAGCAGTGAAGAGGATGACAGGGTATTTAGCTCCTATAATTCACCCCTCCACTTT.

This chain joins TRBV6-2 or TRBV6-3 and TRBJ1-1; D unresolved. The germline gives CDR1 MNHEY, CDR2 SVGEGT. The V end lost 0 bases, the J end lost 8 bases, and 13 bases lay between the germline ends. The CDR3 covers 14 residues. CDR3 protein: CASSYSKPQLEAFF. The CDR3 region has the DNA TGTGCCAGCAGTTACTCGAAGCCTCAACTCGAAGCTTTCTTT.

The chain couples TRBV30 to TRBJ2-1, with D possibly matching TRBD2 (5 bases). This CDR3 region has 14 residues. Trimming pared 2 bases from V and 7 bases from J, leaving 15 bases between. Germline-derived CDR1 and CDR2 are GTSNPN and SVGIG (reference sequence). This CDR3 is CAWSRSSGRNEQFF. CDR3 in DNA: TGTGCCTGGAGTAGGAGCAGCGGTAGGAATGAGCAGTTCTTC.

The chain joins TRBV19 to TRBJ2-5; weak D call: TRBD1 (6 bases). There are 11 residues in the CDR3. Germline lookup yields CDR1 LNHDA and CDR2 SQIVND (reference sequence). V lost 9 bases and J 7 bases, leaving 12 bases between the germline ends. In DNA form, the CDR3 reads TGTGCCAGCGGACAGACTGGGACCCAGTACTTC. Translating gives CASGQTGTQYF.

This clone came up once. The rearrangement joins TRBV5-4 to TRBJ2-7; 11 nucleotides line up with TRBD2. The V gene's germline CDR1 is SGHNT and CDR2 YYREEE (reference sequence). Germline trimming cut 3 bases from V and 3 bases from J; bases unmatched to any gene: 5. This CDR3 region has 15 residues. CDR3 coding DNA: TGTGCCAGCAGCTCCCGGACTAGCGGGTTCTACGAGCAGTACTTC. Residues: CASSSRTSGFYEQYF. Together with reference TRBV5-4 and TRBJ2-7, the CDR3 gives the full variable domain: ETGVTQSPTHLIKTRGQQVTLRCSSQSGHNTVSWYQQALGQGPQFIFQYYREEENGRGNFPPRFSGLQFPNYSSELNVNALELDDSALYLCASSSRTSGFYEQYFGPGTRLTVT.

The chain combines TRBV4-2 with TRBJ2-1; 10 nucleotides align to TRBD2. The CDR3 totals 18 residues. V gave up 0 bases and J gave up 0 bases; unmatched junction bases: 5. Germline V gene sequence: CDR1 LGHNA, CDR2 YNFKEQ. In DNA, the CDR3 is TGTGCCAGCAGCCAAGAGCCTAGCGGGGGCCGCTCCTACAATGAGCAGTTCTTC. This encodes CASSQEPSGGRSYNEQFF.

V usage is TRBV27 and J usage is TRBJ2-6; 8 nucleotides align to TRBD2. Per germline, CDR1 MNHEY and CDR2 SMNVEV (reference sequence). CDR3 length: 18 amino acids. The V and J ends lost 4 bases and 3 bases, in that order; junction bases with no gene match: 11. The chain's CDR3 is CASSSERGILLGANVLTF. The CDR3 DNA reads TGTGCCAGCAGTTCTGAGCGGGGGATCTTACTTGGGGCCAACGTCCTGACTTTC.

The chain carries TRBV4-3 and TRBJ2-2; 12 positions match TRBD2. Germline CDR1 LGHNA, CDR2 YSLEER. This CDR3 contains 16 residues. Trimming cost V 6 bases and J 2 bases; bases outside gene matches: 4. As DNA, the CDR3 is TGCGCCAGCAGGCTCGGACTAGCGGGAAACACCGGGGAGCTGTTTTTT. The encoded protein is CASRLGLAGNTGELFF.

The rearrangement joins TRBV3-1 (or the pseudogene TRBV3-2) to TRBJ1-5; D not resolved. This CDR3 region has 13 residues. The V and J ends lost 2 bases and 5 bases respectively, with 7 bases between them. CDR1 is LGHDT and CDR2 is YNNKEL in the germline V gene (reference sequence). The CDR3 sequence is CASSQRGHQPQHF. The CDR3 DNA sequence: TGTGCCAGCAGCCAAAGAGGGCATCAGCCCCAGCATTTT.

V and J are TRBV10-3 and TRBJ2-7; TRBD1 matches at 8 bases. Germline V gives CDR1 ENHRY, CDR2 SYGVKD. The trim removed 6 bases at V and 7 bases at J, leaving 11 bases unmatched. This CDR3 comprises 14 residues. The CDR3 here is CAIRGTGASGEQYF. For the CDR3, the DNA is TGTGCCATCAGGGGGACAGGAGCCTCGGGGGAGCAGTACTTC.